What follows are 32 T cell receptor beta chains derived from one specimen sequenced in a study of sequential checkpoint blockade in melanoma. Here immunoSEQ multiplex PCR was the method, and the copy in TCRdb shows in-frame clones only, minus some. In the table there are about 17,000 clones, 67% of which are singletons. The treatment was: randomized to nivolumab then ipilimumab (arm A) or the reverse (arm B). The material sequenced was CD8+ T cells sorted from blood (inferred from file names), taken from a patient given nivolumab and ipilimumab in sequence. These receptors were taken from a human donor with melanoma.

Concerning this clone itself: A junction boundary mismatches the germline segment, possibly from a read error. The chain employs TRBV5-6 and TRBJ1-1, with D possibly being TRBD1 (6 bases). The CDR3 has 12 residues. Germline CDR1 reads SGHDT; CDR2 reads YYEEEE. The CDR3 DNA is TGTGCCAGCAGCTTGGGTCAGGGGTCGAGTCTCTTT. It encodes CASSLGQGSSLF.

The chain is built from TRBV7-2 and TRBJ2-2; unclear D gene. CDR3 size: 15 residues. The germline V gene has CDR1 SGHTA and CDR2 FQGNSA. Deletions cut 8 bases from V and 2 bases from J, with 15 bases between. The CDR3 sequence: CASVWAIPNTGELFF. The CDR3 coding sequence is TGTGCCAGCGTTTGGGCGATTCCAAACACCGGGGAGCTGTTTTTT.

This chain connects TRBV27 to TRBJ2-2, with 10 bases aligning to TRBD1. V gave up 4 bases and J gave up 5 bases; unmatched junction bases: 1. This CDR3 spans 14 amino acids. CDR1 is MNHEY, CDR2 SMNVEV, per germline (reference sequence). The CDR3, as DNA: TGTGCCAGCAGTTGGGGACAGGGGACCGGGGAGCTGTTTTTT. This sequence encodes CASSWGQGTGELFF.

This clone has a handful of counts. The chain links TRBV6-4 to TRBJ2-1, with a possible D match to TRBD2 (5 bases). The germline CDR1 and CDR2 sequences are MRHNA and SNTAGT. Trimming cost V 2 bases and J 6 bases, with 11 bases left between them. There are 14 residues in the CDR3. DNA for the CDR3: TGTGCCAGCAGTGACGAGGGCGGCCTCAATGAGCAGTTCTTC. It yields the protein CASSDEGGLNEQFF.

The CDR3: CASSPSDRDNQPQHF. CDR3 bases: TGTGCCAGCAGTCCGTCGGACAGGGACAATCAGCCCCAGCATTTT. V is TRBV21-1 and J is TRBJ1-5; the tabulated D call, TRBD1, remains unverified against the DNA. TRBV21-1 is flagged as a pseudogene. The CDR3 spans 15 residues.

The chain recombines TRBV6-9 with TRBJ1-1; a possible D gene is TRBD1 (6 bases). Trimming shortened V by 7 bases and J by 1 base, and 16 bases separated the two germline ends. CDR3 length: 15 amino acids. Per the germline V gene, CDR1 is MNHGY and CDR2 is SVAAGI. The CDR3 region is CASKEFPGQNTEAFF. The DNA of the CDR3 is TGTGCCAGCAAGGAGTTTCCGGGACAGAACACTGAAGCTTTCTTT.

The sample holds a few counts of this clone. The V and J genes are TRBV5-6 and TRBJ2-6; possibly TRBD2 for D (5 bases). The CDR3 has 16 residues. Trimming took off 0 bases at V and 1 base at J, with 8 bases between the two ends. The germline gives CDR1 SGHDT, CDR2 YYEEEE. The CDR3 spells CASSLGLTSGANVLTF. The CDR3, as DNA: TGTGCCAGCAGCTTGGGACTAACTTCTGGGGCCAACGTCCTGACTTTC.

Sample share makes this clone medium-sized. The chain has TRBV6-5 and TRBJ2-7, with 7 nucleotides matching TRBD2. The germline V gene has CDR1 MNHEY and CDR2 SVGAGI. J lost 3 bases, V lost 5 bases, and 7 bases had no gene match. This CDR3 has 14 residues. The CDR3 sequence: CASSGGEAGYEQYF. The CDR3 DNA follows: TGTGCCAGCAGTGGGGGGGAGGCAGGCTACGAGCAGTACTTC.

This clone has only a few counts. V and J are TRBV9 and TRBJ1-1, with TRBD1 identical over 7 bases. The CDR3 totals 14 residues. Trimming removed 5 bases from V and 1 base from J; junction bases left unmatched: 5. The germline V gene has CDR1 SGDLS and CDR2 YYNGEE. The CDR3: CASRPGTANTEAFF. The CDR3 DNA is TGTGCCAGCAGGCCCGGGACAGCGAACACTGAAGCTTTCTTT.

This clone was counted only a few times. This sequence joins TRBV9 and TRBJ2-5; 8 positions match TRBD1. Germline CDR1 reads SGDLS; CDR2 reads YYNGEE. This CDR3 contains 16 residues. The ends lost 1 base at V and 5 bases at J; junction bases unmatched: 10. In DNA form, the CDR3 reads TGTGCCAGCAGCGTATCGGGACAGGCCGGTTCGGAGACCCAGTACTTC. Translating it yields CASSVSGQAGSETQYF.

The gene calls are TRBV7-9 and TRBJ1-1, with D unresolved. Trimming stripped 5 bases from V and 4 bases from J, with 14 bases between. This CDR3 is built from 14 residues. The germline V gene encodes CDR1 SEHNR and CDR2 FQNEAQ (reference sequence). The CDR3 DNA reads TGTGCCAGCAGCACATCCAGACTCGTCACTGAAGCTTTCTTT. Translated, it gives CASSTSRLVTEAFF.

Only a few counts were recorded for this clone. V gene TRBV5-4 combines with J gene TRBJ2-1; TRBD2 might be the D (6 bases). V lost 0 bases and J lost 0, with 7 bases in between. The CDR3 spans 15 residues. The germline CDR1 and CDR2 sequences are SGHNT and YYREEE (reference sequence). CDR3 loop: CASSLVGGSYNEQFF. The CDR3 bases are TGTGCCAGCAGCTTGGTGGGGGGCTCCTACAATGAGCAGTTCTTC.

The V gene is TRBV9, the J gene TRBJ2-5; TRBD1 agrees at 7 bases. The DNA end lines up better with TRBJ2-7; the J call may be wrong. This CDR3 contains 14 residues. CDR1 is SGDLS and CDR2 is YYNGEE in the germline V gene. Written as DNA, the CDR3 is TGTGCCAGCAGTGAGACAGGGATCTCCTACGAGCAGTACTTC. Translating gives CASSETGISYEQYF.

The genes are TRBV28 and TRBJ1-4; no clear D gene. CDR3 length: 15 amino acids. Germline V gives CDR1 MDHEN, CDR2 SYDVKM. With 1 base removed from V and 12 bases from J, the gap between germline ends came to 18 bases. The CDR3 here is CASSLSRPAGLELFF. Written as DNA, the CDR3 is TGTGCCAGCAGTTTATCCCGCCCCGCGGGGTTGGAACTGTTTTTT. Filled out from reference TRBV28 and TRBJ1-4, the complete variable domain reads DVKVTQSSRYLVKRTGEKVFLECVQDMDHENMFWYRQDPGLGLRLIYFSYDVKMKEKGDIPEGYSVSREKKERFSLILESASTNQTSMYLCASSLSRPAGLELFFGSGTQLSVL.

The chain combines TRBV5-5 with TRBJ1-2, with 7 bases fitting TRBD1. Germline CDR1 is SGHKS and CDR2 is YYEKEE (reference sequence). The CDR3 consists of 16 residues. V dropped 0 bases and J dropped 4; count of bases not matched to a gene: 9. The CDR3 DNA reads TGTGCCAGCAGCTTGGCCTTTGGACAGGACCGCTATGGCTACACCTTC. Amino acids: CASSLAFGQDRYGYTF.

This chain connects TRBV27 to TRBJ2-7; weak D call: TRBD2 (5 bases). The CDR3 runs to 13 residues. The V gene lost 2 bases and the J gene lost 0 bases, with 5 bases spanning the gap. Germline V gives CDR1 MNHEY, CDR2 SMNVEV (reference sequence). CDR3 coding DNA: TGTGCCAGCAGTTTACGGGACTCCTACGAGCAGTACTTC. Protein product: CASSLRDSYEQYF.

The chain couples TRBV7-3 to TRBJ1-5; D may be TRBD1 (6 bases). V lost 4 bases and J lost 6, with 13 bases in between. Germline CDR1 is SGHTA and CDR2 is FQGTGA. This CDR3 has 14 amino acids. The CDR3 loop reads CASSSGGGGQPQHF. CDR3 sequence (DNA): TGTGCCAGCAGCTCCGGGGGAGGGGGTCAGCCCCAGCATTTT.

The chain links TRBV2 to TRBJ1-1, with TRBD1 as a possible D gene (5 bases). Germline-derived CDR1 and CDR2 are SNHLY and FYNNEI. Trimming left V 5 bases short and J 1 base short, with 8 bases between. CDR3 length: 13 amino acids. The CDR3 DNA sequence: TGTGCCAGCAGTACTACAGGGAACACTGAAGCTTTCTTT. It translates to CASSTTGNTEAFF.

The chain is built from TRBV7-9 and TRBJ2-1; D is perhaps TRBD1 (6 bases). The CDR3 totals 15 residues. The V gene's germline CDR1 is SEHNR and CDR2 FQNEAQ (reference sequence). V was trimmed by 2 bases and J by 5 bases, leaving 13 bases between them. CDR3 coding DNA: TGTGCCAGCAGCTTATTTGGCAGGGACAACAATGAGCAGTTCTTC. Translation: CASSLFGRDNNEQFF.

This clone was recorded a few times. The chain carries TRBV11-2 and TRBJ1-2, with 7 bases lining up with TRBD1. The CDR3 totals 18 residues. From germline, CDR1 is SGHAT and CDR2 FQNNGV. V was pared by 1 base and J by 8 bases, with 19 bases of the junction left unmatched. The CDR3: CASSLVPGQYILAGGYTF. The CDR3, as DNA: TGTGCCAGCAGCTTAGTCCCGGGACAGTATATCTTGGCGGGGGGCTACACCTTC.

The chain uses TRBV27 and TRBJ1-6; D remains ambiguous. Germline V gene lookup returns CDR1 MNHEY and CDR2 SMNVEV (reference sequence). Trimming removed 2 bases from V and 7 bases from J, with 6 bases in between. CDR3 length: 13 amino acids. The CDR3 DNA is TGTGCCAGCAGTTTAGCGTGGAATTCACCCCTCCACTTT. Protein: CASSLAWNSPLHF.

The chain couples TRBV5-4 to TRBJ2-7; tentative D call: TRBD2 (5 bases). Per the germline V gene, CDR1 is SGHNT and CDR2 is YYREEE (reference sequence). Trimming pared 4 bases from V and 0 bases from J, leaving 14 bases between. The CDR3 runs to 15 residues. DNA for the CDR3: TGTGCCAGCAGCCCATTCTACGGGGACTCCTACGAGCAGTACTTC. This gives the protein CASSPFYGDSYEQYF. Using reference TRBV5-4 and TRBJ2-7 for the parts outside the CDR3, the full variable domain is ETGVTQSPTHLIKTRGQQVTLRCSSQSGHNTVSWYQQALGQGPQFIFQYYREEENGRGNFPPRFSGLQFPNYSSELNVNALELDDSALYLCASSPFYGDSYEQYFGPGTRLTVT.

The chain employs TRBV27 and TRBJ2-2; weak D call: TRBD1 (7 bases). Germline V gene sequence: CDR1 MNHEY, CDR2 SMNVEV (reference sequence). This CDR3 has 15 amino acids. The V gene lost 3 bases and the J gene lost 6 bases, with 14 bases spanning the gap. The DNA of the CDR3 is TGTGCCAGCAGTTTGTTCCAGGGGGGCCCCGGGGAGCTGTTTTTT. It codes for CASSLFQGGPGELFF.

The chain employs TRBV11-2 and TRBJ2-1; D possibly corresponds to TRBD1 (5 bases). Trimming removed 5 bases from V and 2 bases from J, with 7 bases in between. Germline-derived CDR1 and CDR2 are SGHAT and FQNNGV. The CDR3 runs to 13 residues. The CDR3 DNA reads as TGTGCCAGCAGCCCGACAGCCTACAATGAGCAGTTCTTC. Protein sequence: CASSPTAYNEQFF.

The rearrangement joins TRBV6-1 to TRBJ2-7, with D perhaps TRBD1 (6 bases). Germline V gene data show CDR1 as MNHNS and CDR2 as SASEGT. Trimming took off 5 bases at V and 7 bases at J, with 12 bases between the two ends. The CDR3 is made up of 12 amino acids. The CDR3 DNA follows: TGTGCCAGCAGTAATACAGGGAATGAGCAGTACGTC. It specifies CASSNTGNEQYV.

The chain couples TRBV4-2 to TRBJ1-3; D uncertain. V dropped 6 bases and J dropped 9 bases, with 12 bases sitting between them. This CDR3 is built from 12 residues. Germline V lookup: CDR1 LGHNA, CDR2 YNFKEQ. CDR3 loop: CASRGVAGTIYF. In DNA form, the CDR3 reads TGTGCCAGCAGAGGCGTAGCCGGCACCATATATTTT.

This clone is labeled medium-sized. V gene TRBV5-4 combines with J gene TRBJ2-3, with D possibly matching TRBD2 (6 bases). From germline, CDR1 is SGHNT and CDR2 YYREEE (reference sequence). This CDR3 comprises 13 residues. The V and J ends lost 2 bases and 5 bases respectively, with 9 bases between them. Here the CDR3 reads CASSFGGGDTQYF. CDR3 DNA: TGTGCCAGCAGCTTTGGGGGAGGAGATACGCAGTATTTT. Drawing the rest from reference TRBV5-4 and TRBJ2-3, the complete variable domain is ETGVTQSPTHLIKTRGQQVTLRCSSQSGHNTVSWYQQALGQGPQFIFQYYREEENGRGNFPPRFSGLQFPNYSSELNVNALELDDSALYLCASSFGGGDTQYFGPGTRLTVL.

This clone was seen only a few times. The chain employs TRBV4-1 and TRBJ1-5; TRBD1 matches 7 bases. Germline-derived CDR1 and CDR2 are MGHRA and YSYEKL. The V segment lost 4 bases and the J segment 7 bases; nucleotides outside the gene matches: 13. This CDR3 has 16 amino acids. CDR3 loop: CASSLGPRQGLQPQHF. CDR3 DNA sequence: TGCGCCAGCAGCCTCGGGCCCCGACAGGGCTTACAGCCCCAGCATTTT.

The chain links TRBV4-3 to TRBJ1-4; TRBD1 matches 9 bases. Germline V gene data show CDR1 as LGHNA and CDR2 as YSLEER. The CDR3 extends over 16 amino acids. J lost 9 bases, V lost 4 bases, and 12 bases had no gene match. The CDR3 reads CASSPLWGTGQKKLFF. CDR3 nucleotides: TGCGCCAGCAGCCCGCTCTGGGGGACAGGGCAGAAAAAACTGTTTTTT.

The chain combines TRBV12-1 with TRBJ1-1; the table names TRBD1, a call not compared with the DNA. TRBV12-1 is listed as a pseudogene. CDR3 length: 12 amino acids. In DNA, the CDR3 is TGTGCCAGCAGGGGACAGGGGGCTGAAGCTTTCTTT. Its translation: CASRGQGAEAFF.

The rearrangement joins TRBV27 to TRBJ1-5; no clear D. The CDR3 has 14 residues. The germline V and J ends were trimmed by 2 bases and 2 bases, with 7 bases remaining between them. Germline CDR1 reads MNHEY; CDR2 reads SMNVEV (reference sequence). The CDR3 region is CASSLTLGNQPQHF. The CDR3 region has the DNA TGTGCCAGCAGTTTAACGCTAGGCAATCAGCCCCAGCATTTT.

This clone was seen a few times. CDR3 loop: CASSLGARGRNYGYTF. The CDR3 DNA reads as TGTGCCAGCAGCTTAGGAGCCAGGGGTAGAAACTATGGCTACACCTTC. The chain recombines TRBV13 with TRBJ1-2, with a possible D match to TRBD1 (6 bases). Trimming cost V 0 bases and J 2 bases, with 13 bases left between them. CDR1 is PRHDT, CDR2 FYEKMQ, per germline (reference sequence). CDR3 length equals 16 residues.